This is a list of T cell receptor beta chains from one sample in a study of blood T cell repertoires in COVID-19. Assay: immunoSEQ multiplex PCR; the TCRdb copy retains only in-frame clones and omits some. The table has some 300,000 clones, around 86% seen once. The sequenced material came from PBMCs or T cells enriched from blood (not recorded which). These receptors were collected from a man aged 30-40 years who had recovered from COVID-19. Each CDR3 is given with its conserved first and last residue. A D gene is named only where the DNA matches it firmly. A clone size is listed for some rows: how often the clone was seen (once, few, many), or a class if it is expanded.

clone size: -; D gene: TRBD1; J gene: TRBJ1-2; V gene: TRBV11-3; CDR3 protein: CASSLGQGFYYGYTF; CDR3 DNA: TGTGCCAGCAGCTTAGGACAGGGATTTTACTATGGCTACACCTTC
clone size: -; D gene: TRBD1; J gene: TRBJ2-7; V gene: TRBV5-4; CDR3 protein: CASSLSLGTAYEQYF; CDR3 DNA: TGTGCCAGCAGCTTGTCTTTGGGGACAGCCTACGAGCAGTACTTC
clone size: -; D gene: TRBD2; J gene: TRBJ2-3; V gene: TRBV27; CDR3 protein: CASTIGSGGATDTQYF; CDR3 DNA: TGTGCCAGCACCATCGGATCCGGGGGGGCGACAGATACGCAGTATTTT
clone size: -; D gene: TRBD1; J gene: TRBJ1-1; V gene: TRBV7-2; CDR3 protein: CASSLGTGGPNTEAFF; CDR3 DNA: TGTGCCAGCAGCTTAGGTACAGGGGGCCCGAACACTGAAGCTTTCTTT
clone size: many; D gene: -; J gene: TRBJ2-3; V gene: TRBV2; CDR3 protein: CASRGDNTDTQYF; CDR3 DNA: TGTGCCAGCAGGGGGGACAACACAGATACGCAGTATTTT
clone size: -; D gene: -; J gene: TRBJ2-2; V gene: TRBV6-1; CDR3 protein: CASSEKGATGELFF; CDR3 DNA: TGTGCCAGCAGTGAGAAAGGGGCGACCGGGGAGCTGTTTTTT
clone size: -; D gene: TRBD1; J gene: TRBJ1-4; V gene: TRBV5-6; CDR3 protein: CASSKRQGSEKLFF; CDR3 DNA: TGTGCCAGCAGCAAACGACAGGGGAGTGAAAAACTGTTTTTT
clone size: -; D gene: -; J gene: TRBJ1-5; V gene: TRBV27; CDR3 protein: CASSLSGAGNQPQHF; CDR3 DNA: TGTGCCAGCAGTTTATCGGGGGCCGGCAATCAGCCCCAGCATTTT
clone size: -; D gene: -; J gene: TRBJ1-3; V gene: TRBV7-9; CDR3 protein: CASSPLWAPGNTIYF; CDR3 DNA: TGTGCCAGCAGCCCCCTGTGGGCCCCTGGAAACACCATATATTTT
clone size: once; D gene: TRBD2; J gene: TRBJ2-1; V gene: TRBV4-1; CDR3 protein: CASSQDPASGSIYNEQFF; CDR3 DNA: TGCGCCAGCAGCCAAGATCCAGCTAGCGGGAGCATCTACAATGAGCAGTTCTTC
clone size: -; D gene: -; J gene: TRBJ1-5; V gene: TRBV2; CDR3 protein: CASMGEDISNQPQHF; CDR3 DNA: TGTGCCAGCATGGGGGAGGACATTAGCAATCAGCCCCAGCATTTT
clone size: few; D gene: -; J gene: TRBJ1-6; V gene: TRBV5-5; CDR3 protein: CASSISNSPLHF; CDR3 DNA: TGTGCCAGCAGCATCAGTAATTCACCCCTCCACTTT
clone size: -; D gene: -; J gene: TRBJ2-7; V gene: TRBV11-1; CDR3 protein: CASSLTGSHEQYF; CDR3 DNA: TGTGCCAGCAGCTTAACGGGATCCCACGAGCAGTACTTC
clone size: -; D gene: TRBD1; J gene: TRBJ2-1; V gene: TRBV29-1; CDR3 protein: CSAGDRGRLNEQFF; CDR3 DNA: TGCAGCGCCGGGGACAGGGGGAGATTGAATGAGCAGTTCTTC
clone size: -; D gene: -; J gene: TRBJ1-4; V gene: TRBV6-1; CDR3 protein: CASSEPRGGGEKLFF; CDR3 DNA: TGTGCCAGCAGTGAACCCCGGGGAGGAGGTGAAAAACTGTTTTTT
clone size: -; D gene: TRBD1; J gene: TRBJ2-7; V gene: TRBV7-6; CDR3 protein: CASSSRQGWTYEQYF; CDR3 DNA: TGTGCCAGCAGCTCCCGACAGGGGTGGACCTACGAGCAGTACTTC
clone size: -; D gene: -; J gene: TRBJ2-1; V gene: TRBV5-6; CDR3 protein: CASTPTGYYNEQFF; CDR3 DNA: TGTGCCAGCACCCCGACAGGCTACTACAATGAGCAGTTCTTC
clone size: -; D gene: TRBD1; J gene: TRBJ1-1; V gene: TRBV3-1/TRBV3-2; CDR3 protein: CASSGVDRRTEAFF; CDR3 DNA: TGTGCCAGCAGCGGGGTGGACAGGAGGACTGAAGCTTTCTTT
clone size: -; D gene: TRBD2; J gene: TRBJ2-1; V gene: TRBV18; CDR3 protein: CASSSTGTSGSNEQFF; CDR3 DNA: TGTGCCAGCTCATCAACCGGGACTAGCGGGAGTAATGAGCAGTTCTTC
clone size: once; D gene: -; J gene: TRBJ2-2; V gene: TRBV3-1/TRBV3-2; CDR3 protein: CASSLMSGSFGELFF; CDR3 DNA: TGTGCCAGCAGCTTGATGTCGGGATCCTTCGGGGAGCTGTTTTTT
clone size: -; D gene: -; J gene: TRBJ1-5; V gene: TRBV10-3; CDR3 protein: CAISFQQSNQPQHF; CDR3 DNA: TGTGCCATCAGTTTCCAACAGAGCAATCAGCCCCAGCATTTT
clone size: -; D gene: TRBD1; J gene: TRBJ2-7; V gene: TRBV18; CDR3 protein: CASSQSPLGQGVSYEQYF; CDR3 DNA: TGTGCCAGCTCACAATCGCCCCTGGGACAGGGGGTTTCCTACGAGCAGTACTTC
clone size: -; D gene: -; J gene: TRBJ1-3; V gene: TRBV7-6; CDR3 protein: CASSLEGDGNTIYF; CDR3 DNA: TGTGCCAGCAGCTTAGAAGGGGATGGAAACACCATATATTTT
clone size: -; D gene: -; J gene: TRBJ1-2; V gene: TRBV27; CDR3 protein: CASSSAGVRGYTF; CDR3 DNA: TGTGCCAGCAGTTCCGCAGGGGTGCGTGGCTACACCTTC
clone size: -; D gene: -; J gene: TRBJ2-2; V gene: TRBV24-1; CDR3 protein: CATSDTPPAGELFF; CDR3 DNA: TGTGCCACCAGTGACACTCCACCCGCCGGGGAGCTGTTTTTT
clone size: -; D gene: TRBD1; J gene: TRBJ1-2; V gene: TRBV6-2/TRBV6-3; CDR3 protein: CASSFRQGRTHYGYTF; CDR3 DNA: TGTGCCAGCAGTTTCCGACAGGGACGAACACACTATGGCTACACCTTC
clone size: -; D gene: -; J gene: TRBJ2-1; V gene: TRBV9; CDR3 protein: CASSVGGLGSSYNEQFF; CDR3 DNA: TGTGCCAGCAGCGTAGGGGGACTCGGTAGCTCCTACAATGAGCAGTTCTTC
clone size: few; D gene: -; J gene: TRBJ1-1; V gene: TRBV2; CDR3 protein: CASSVPSDSNTEAFF; CDR3 DNA: TGTGCCAGCAGTGTACCGTCGGACTCAAACACTGAAGCTTTCTTT
clone size: -; D gene: TRBD1; J gene: TRBJ1-2; V gene: TRBV28; CDR3 protein: CASSQTGIYGYTF; CDR3 DNA: TGTGCCAGCAGCCAGACAGGGATCTATGGCTACACCTTC
clone size: -; D gene: TRBD1; J gene: TRBJ1-6; V gene: TRBV28; CDR3 protein: CASRKRQGAGGYNSPLHF; CDR3 DNA: TGTGCCAGCAGGAAGAGACAGGGGGCGGGCGGGTATAATTCACCCCTCCACTTT
clone size: once; D gene: -; J gene: TRBJ2-5; V gene: TRBV3-1/TRBV3-2; CDR3 protein: CASSQGLGPTETQYF; CDR3 DNA: TGTGCCAGCAGCCAAGGACTAGGGCCCACCGAGACCCAGTACTTC
clone size: -; D gene: TRBD1; J gene: TRBJ1-1; V gene: TRBV5-1; CDR3 protein: CASSWTRDSLEAFF; CDR3 DNA: TGCGCCAGCAGCTGGACCCGGGACAGCCTTGAAGCTTTCTTT
clone size: -; D gene: TRBD1; J gene: TRBJ1-2; V gene: TRBV7-9; CDR3 protein: CASSLEGNRGNYGYTF; CDR3 DNA: TGTGCCAGCAGCTTAGAAGGGAACAGGGGTAACTATGGCTACACCTTC
clone size: -; D gene: -; J gene: TRBJ2-4; V gene: TRBV21-1; CDR3 protein: CASSPQARTQAKNIQYF; CDR3 DNA: TGTGCCAGCAGCCCCCAGGCCCGGACACAAGCCAAAAACATTCAGTACTTC
clone size: -; D gene: TRBD2; J gene: TRBJ2-2; V gene: TRBV18; CDR3 protein: CASSPGTSGNTGELFF; CDR3 DNA: TGTGCCAGCTCACCGGGGACTAGCGGGAACACCGGGGAGCTGTTTTTT
clone size: -; D gene: -; J gene: TRBJ1-5; V gene: TRBV4-1; CDR3 protein: CASSQEAGQPQHF; CDR3 DNA: TGCGCCAGCAGCCAAGAAGCCGGTCAGCCCCAGCATTTT
clone size: -; D gene: TRBD1; J gene: TRBJ1-1; V gene: TRBV5-5; CDR3 protein: CASSTQGAHTEAFF; CDR3 DNA: TGTGCCAGCAGCACACAGGGGGCCCACACTGAAGCTTTCTTT
clone size: -; D gene: TRBD2; J gene: TRBJ2-3; V gene: TRBV5-1; CDR3 protein: CASSNIAGATDTQYF; CDR3 DNA: TGCGCCAGCAGCAACATAGCGGGGGCCACAGATACGCAGTATTTT
clone size: -; D gene: -; J gene: TRBJ2-2; V gene: TRBV12-3/TRBV12-4; CDR3 protein: CASSPRNTGELFF; CDR3 DNA: TGTGCCAGCAGTCCCAGAAACACCGGGGAGCTGTTTTTT
clone size: few; D gene: TRBD1; J gene: TRBJ1-5; V gene: TRBV4-1; CDR3 protein: CASSQFTGEWQPQHF; CDR3 DNA: TGCGCCAGCAGCCAATTCACAGGGGAATGGCAGCCCCAGCATTTT
clone size: -; D gene: TRBD2; J gene: TRBJ2-1; V gene: TRBV4-2; CDR3 protein: CASRLGTSGYNEQFF; CDR3 DNA: TGTGCCAGCAGACTTGGGACTAGCGGGTACAATGAGCAGTTCTTC